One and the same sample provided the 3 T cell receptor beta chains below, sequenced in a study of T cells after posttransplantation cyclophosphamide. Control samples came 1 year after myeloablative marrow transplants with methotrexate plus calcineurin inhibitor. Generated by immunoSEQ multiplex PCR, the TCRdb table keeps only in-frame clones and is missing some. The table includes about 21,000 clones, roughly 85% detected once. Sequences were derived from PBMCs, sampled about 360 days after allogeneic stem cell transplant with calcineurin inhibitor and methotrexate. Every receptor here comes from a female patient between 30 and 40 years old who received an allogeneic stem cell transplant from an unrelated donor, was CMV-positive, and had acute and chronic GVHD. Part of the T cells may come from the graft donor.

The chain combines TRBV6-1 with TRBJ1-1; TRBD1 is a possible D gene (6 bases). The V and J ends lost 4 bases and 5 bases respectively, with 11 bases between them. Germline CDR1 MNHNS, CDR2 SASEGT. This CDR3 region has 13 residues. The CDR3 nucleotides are TGTGCCAGCAGTGTTAGGCAGGGGACTGAAGCTTTCTTT. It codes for CASSVRQGTEAFF.

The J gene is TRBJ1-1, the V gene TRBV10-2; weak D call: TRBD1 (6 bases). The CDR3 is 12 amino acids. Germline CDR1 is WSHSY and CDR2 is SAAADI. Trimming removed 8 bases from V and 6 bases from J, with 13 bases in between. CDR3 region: CASFTGSAEAFF. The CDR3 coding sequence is TGCGCCAGCTTTACAGGGTCAGCTGAAGCTTTCTTT.

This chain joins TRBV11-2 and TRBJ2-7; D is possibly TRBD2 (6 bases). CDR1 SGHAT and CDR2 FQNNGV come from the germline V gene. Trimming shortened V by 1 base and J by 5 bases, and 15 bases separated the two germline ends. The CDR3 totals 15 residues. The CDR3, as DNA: TGTGCCAGCAGCTTAGTTGCACCGGGAGAAAACGAGCAGTACTTC. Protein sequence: CASSLVAPGENEQYF.